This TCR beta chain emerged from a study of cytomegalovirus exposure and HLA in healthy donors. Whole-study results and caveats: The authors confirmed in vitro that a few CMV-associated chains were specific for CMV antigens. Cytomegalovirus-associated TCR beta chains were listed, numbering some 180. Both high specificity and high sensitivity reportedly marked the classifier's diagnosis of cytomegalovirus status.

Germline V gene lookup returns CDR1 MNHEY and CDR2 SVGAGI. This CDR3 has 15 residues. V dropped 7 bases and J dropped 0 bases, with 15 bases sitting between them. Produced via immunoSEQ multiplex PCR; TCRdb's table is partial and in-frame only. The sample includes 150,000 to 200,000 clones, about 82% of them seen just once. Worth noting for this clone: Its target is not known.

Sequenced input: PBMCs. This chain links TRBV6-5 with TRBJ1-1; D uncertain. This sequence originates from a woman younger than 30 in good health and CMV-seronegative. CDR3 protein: CASNSRLNLNTEAFF. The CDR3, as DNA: TGTGCCAGCAACTCCCGCCTGAACCTGAACACTGAAGCTTTCTTT.